This T cell receptor beta chain was sequenced in a study of cytomegalovirus exposure and HLA in healthy donors. Across the whole study: The same platform was used for the 90 to 150 validation repertoires and the 500 to 700 first-cohort repertoires, a later analysis reported.

Clones were sequenced by immunoSEQ multiplex PCR, and TCRdb holds only the in-frame ones, with some missing. The sample contains about 160,000 clones, roughly nine tenths of which appear only once. On this clone itself: The junction and the germline gene differ at one end; a read error may be behind it.

This TCR derives from a woman aged 25 to 39 in good health and CMV-seronegative. Sequences were obtained from PBMCs.

Here the CDR3 DNA reads TGTGCTAGCAGCCCCGGGACTAGCGGCTACGAGCAGTACTTC. Protein: CASSPGTSGYEQYF. The chain couples TRBV7-7 to TRBJ2-7; 11 bases line up with TRBD2. There are 14 residues in the CDR3. Germline V gene data show CDR1 as SSHAT and CDR2 as FNYEAQ (reference sequence). The variable domain in full, with the rest retrieved from reference TRBV7-7 and TRBJ2-7, is GAGVSQSPRYKVTKRGQDVTLRCDPISSHATLYWYQQALGQGPEFLTYFNYEAQPDKSGLPSDRFSAERPEGSISTLTIQRTEQRDSAMYRCASSPGTSGYEQYFGPGTRLTVT.